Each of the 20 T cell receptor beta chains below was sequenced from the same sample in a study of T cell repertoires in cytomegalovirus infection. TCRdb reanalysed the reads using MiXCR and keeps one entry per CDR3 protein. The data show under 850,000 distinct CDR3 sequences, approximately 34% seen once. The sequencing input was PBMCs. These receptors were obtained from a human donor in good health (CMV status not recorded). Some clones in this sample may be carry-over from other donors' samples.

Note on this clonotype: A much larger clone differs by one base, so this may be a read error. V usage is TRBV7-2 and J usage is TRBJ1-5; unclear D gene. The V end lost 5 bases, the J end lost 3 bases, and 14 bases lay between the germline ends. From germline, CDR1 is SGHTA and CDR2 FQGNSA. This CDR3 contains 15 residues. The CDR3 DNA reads TGTGCCAGCAGCCTCACATGGGTGTCCAATCAGCCCCAGCATTTT. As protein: CASSLTWVSNQPQHF.

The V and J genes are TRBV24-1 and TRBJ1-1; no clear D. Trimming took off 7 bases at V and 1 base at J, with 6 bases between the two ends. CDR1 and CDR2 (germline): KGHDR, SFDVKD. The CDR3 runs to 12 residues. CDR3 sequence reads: CATSDPNTEAFF. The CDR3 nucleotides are TGTGCCACCAGCGACCCGAACACTGAAGCTTTCTTT.

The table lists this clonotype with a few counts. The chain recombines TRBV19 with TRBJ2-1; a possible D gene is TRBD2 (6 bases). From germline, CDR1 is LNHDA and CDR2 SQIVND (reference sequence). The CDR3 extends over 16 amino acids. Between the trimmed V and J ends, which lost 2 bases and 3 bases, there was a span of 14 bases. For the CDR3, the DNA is TGTGCCAGTAGTATAACCTCGGGAGACGTCTACAATGAGCAGTTCTTC. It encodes CASSITSGDVYNEQFF.

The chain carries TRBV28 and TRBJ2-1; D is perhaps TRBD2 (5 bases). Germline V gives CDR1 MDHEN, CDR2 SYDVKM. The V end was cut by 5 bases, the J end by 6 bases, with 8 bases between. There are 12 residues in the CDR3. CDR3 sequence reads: CASSKDFNEQFF. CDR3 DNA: TGTGCCAGCAGTAAGGACTTCAATGAGCAGTTCTTC. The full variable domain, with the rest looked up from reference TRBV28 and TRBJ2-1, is DVKVTQSSRYLVKRTGEKVFLECVQDMDHENMFWYRQDPGLGLRLIYFSYDVKMKEKGDIPEGYSVSREKKERFSLILESASTNQTSMYLCASSKDFNEQFFGPGTRLTVL.

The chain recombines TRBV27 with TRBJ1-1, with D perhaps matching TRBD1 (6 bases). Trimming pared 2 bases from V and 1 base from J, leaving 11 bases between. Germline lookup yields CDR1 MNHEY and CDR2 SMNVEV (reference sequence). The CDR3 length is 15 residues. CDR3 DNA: TGTGCCAGCAGTTTACCGGACAGACAGAACACTGAAGCTTTCTTT. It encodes CASSLPDRQNTEAFF.

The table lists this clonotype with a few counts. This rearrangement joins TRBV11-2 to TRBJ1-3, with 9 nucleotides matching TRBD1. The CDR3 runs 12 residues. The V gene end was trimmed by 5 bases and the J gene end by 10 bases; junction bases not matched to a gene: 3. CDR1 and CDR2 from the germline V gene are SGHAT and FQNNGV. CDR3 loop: CASSPGQGTIYF. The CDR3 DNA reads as TGTGCCAGCAGCCCCGGACAGGGGACCATATATTTT. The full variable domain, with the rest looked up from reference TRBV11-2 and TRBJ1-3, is EAGVAQSPRYKIIEKRQSVAFWCNPISGHATLYWYQQILGQGPKLLIQFQNNGVVDDSQLPKDRFSAERLKGVDSTLKIQPAKLEDSAVYLCASSPGQGTIYFGEGSWLTVV.

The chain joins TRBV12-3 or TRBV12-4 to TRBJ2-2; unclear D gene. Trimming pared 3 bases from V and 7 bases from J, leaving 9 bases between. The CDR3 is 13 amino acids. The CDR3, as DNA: TGTGCCAGCAGTTTTAGCCTCGTCGGGGAGCTGTTTTTT. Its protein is CASSFSLVGELFF.

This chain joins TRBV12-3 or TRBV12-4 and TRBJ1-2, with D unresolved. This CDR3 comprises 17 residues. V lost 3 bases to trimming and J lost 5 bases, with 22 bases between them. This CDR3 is CASSLVVGRHPGYGYTF. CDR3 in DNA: TGTGCCAGCAGTTTGGTGGTCGGGCGGCACCCGGGGTATGGCTACACCTTC.

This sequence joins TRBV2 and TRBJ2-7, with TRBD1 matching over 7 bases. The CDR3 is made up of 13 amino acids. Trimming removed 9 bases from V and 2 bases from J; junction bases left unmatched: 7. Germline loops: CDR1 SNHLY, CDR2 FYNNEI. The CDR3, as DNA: TGTGCCAGTACCGGGGACAGCACCTACGAGCAGTACTTC. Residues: CASTGDSTYEQYF.

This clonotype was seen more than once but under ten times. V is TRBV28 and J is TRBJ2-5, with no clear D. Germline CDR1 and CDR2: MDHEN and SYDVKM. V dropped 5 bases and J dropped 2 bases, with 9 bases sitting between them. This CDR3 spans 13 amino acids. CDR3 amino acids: CASSRAAQETQYF. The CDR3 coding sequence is TGTGCCAGCAGTCGCGCTGCACAAGAGACCCAGTACTTC.

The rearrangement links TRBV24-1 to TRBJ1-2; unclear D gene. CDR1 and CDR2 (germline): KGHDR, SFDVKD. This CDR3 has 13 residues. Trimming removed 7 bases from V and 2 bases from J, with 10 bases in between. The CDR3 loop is CATSVGRNYGYTF. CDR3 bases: TGTGCCACCAGCGTAGGACGGAACTATGGCTACACCTTC.

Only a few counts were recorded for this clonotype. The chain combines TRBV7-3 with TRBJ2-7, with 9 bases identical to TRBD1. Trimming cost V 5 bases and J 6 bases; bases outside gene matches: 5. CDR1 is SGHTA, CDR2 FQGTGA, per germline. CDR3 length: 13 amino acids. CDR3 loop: CASSLTGGGEQYF. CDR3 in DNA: TGTGCCAGCAGCCTGACAGGGGGGGGCGAGCAGTACTTC.

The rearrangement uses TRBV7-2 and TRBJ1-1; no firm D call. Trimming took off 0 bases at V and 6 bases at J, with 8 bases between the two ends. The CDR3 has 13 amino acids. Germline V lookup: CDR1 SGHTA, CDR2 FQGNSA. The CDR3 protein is CASSLAQISEAFF. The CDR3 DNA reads TGTGCCAGCAGCTTAGCGCAGATTTCTGAAGCTTTCTTT.

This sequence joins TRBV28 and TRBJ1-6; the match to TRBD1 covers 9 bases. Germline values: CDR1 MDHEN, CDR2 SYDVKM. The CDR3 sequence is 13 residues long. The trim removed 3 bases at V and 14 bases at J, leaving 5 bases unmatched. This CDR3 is CASSFGGQGSLHF. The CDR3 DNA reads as TGTGCCAGCAGTTTTGGGGGACAGGGCTCCCTCCACTTT.

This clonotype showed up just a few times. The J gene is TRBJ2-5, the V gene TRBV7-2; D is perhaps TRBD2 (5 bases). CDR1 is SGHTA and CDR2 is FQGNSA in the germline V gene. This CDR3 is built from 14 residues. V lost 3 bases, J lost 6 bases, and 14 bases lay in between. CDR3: CASSLMDFLQTQYF. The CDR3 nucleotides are TGTGCCAGCAGCTTGATGGACTTTTTACAGACCCAGTACTTC.

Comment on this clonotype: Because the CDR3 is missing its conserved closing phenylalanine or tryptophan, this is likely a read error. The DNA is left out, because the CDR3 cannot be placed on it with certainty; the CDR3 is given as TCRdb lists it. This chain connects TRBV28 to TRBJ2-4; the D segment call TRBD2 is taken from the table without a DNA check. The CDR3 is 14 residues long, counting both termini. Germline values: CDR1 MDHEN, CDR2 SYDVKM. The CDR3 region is CASSPGTSGRALVL.

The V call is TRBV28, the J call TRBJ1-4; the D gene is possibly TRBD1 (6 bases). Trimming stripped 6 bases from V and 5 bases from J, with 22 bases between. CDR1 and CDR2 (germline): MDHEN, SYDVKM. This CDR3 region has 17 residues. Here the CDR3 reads CASSPRQVWGNNEKLFF. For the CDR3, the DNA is TGTGCCAGCAGCCCAAGACAGGTTTGGGGGAACAATGAAAAACTGTTTTTT.

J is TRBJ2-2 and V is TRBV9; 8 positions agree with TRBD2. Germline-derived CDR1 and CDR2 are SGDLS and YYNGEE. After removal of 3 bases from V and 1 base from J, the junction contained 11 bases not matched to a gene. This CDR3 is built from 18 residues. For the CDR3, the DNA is TGTGCCAGCAGCGCACCGGGAGGGGGGGTGAGGAACACCGGGGAGCTGTTTTTT. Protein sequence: CASSAPGGGVRNTGELFF.

The CDR3 DNA follows: TGTGCCATCAGTGGCGGACCCGGCGGTGGCTACACCTTC. Translation: CAISGGPGGGYTF. The J gene is TRBJ1-2, the V gene TRBV10-3; D is undetermined. CDR1 and CDR2 (germline): ENHRY, SYGVKD. V lost 4 bases and J 7 bases, leaving 13 bases between the germline ends. The CDR3 consists of 13 residues.

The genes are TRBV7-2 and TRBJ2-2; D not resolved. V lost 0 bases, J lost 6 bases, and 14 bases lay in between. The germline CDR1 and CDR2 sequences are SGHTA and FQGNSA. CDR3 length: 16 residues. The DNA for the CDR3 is TGTGCCAGCAGCTTAGCGGCCCAGCTATACCCCGGGGAGCTGTTTTTT. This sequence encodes CASSLAAQLYPGELFF. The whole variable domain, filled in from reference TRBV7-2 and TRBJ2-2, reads GAGVSQSPSNKVTEKGKDVELRCDPISGHTALYWYRQSLGQGLEFLIYFQGNSAPDKSGLPSDRFSAERTGGSVSTLTIQRTQQEDSAVYLCASSLAAQLYPGELFFGEGSRLTVL.